This record covers a single T cell receptor (beta chain). V trimming: 4 bases; J trimming: 4 bases; junction bases outside the gene matches: 7. The CDR3 sequence is 17 residues long. Germline V gene data show CDR1 as SGHVS and CDR2 as FQNEAQ. The source of the sample is a study of blood T cell repertoires in COVID-19. TCRdb's copy holds only in-frame clones and misses some; the assay was immunoSEQ multiplex PCR. The sample has 200,000 to 250,000 clones, under 90% seen once. The chain joins TRBV7-8 to TRBJ2-1; 13 positions match TRBD2. The clonotype originates from an elderly woman with COVID-19, enrolled during active disease. The material sequenced was peripheral blood. This chain's CDR3 is CASSSRLAGGLYNEQFF. CDR3 DNA: TGTGCCAGCAGCTCCAGACTAGCGGGGGGCCTTTACAATGAGCAGTTCTTC.